This TCR beta chain is drawn from a study of Graves' ophthalmopathy and Graves' hyperthyroidism. Overall study: Researchers obtained peripheral blood at initial diagnosis, before any treatment had begun. Study outcomes and limitations: Discriminating ophthalmopathy from stable hyperthyroidism, a 13-signature model attained a sensitivity of 85% to 90% and a specificity of approximately 81%. Appearing in blood as well were most expanded thyroid clonotypes above 0.001 frequency.

The diagnosis combined clinical symptoms, thyroxine, TRAb, thyroid ultrasound and orbital computed tomography scans. The V end was cut by 8 bases, the J end by 7 bases, with 8 bases between. The CDR3 extends over 11 amino acids. Germline CDR1 SNHLY, CDR2 FYNNEI. Concerning this clonotype: Its antigen is undetermined.

Using RNA transcripts, the TCR beta CDR3 regions were amplified. RT-PCR was first run with HTBI primers, then multiplex PCR in a second round. TCRdb reprocessed the multiplex PCR reads with MiXCR, giving one entry per CDR3 protein. The data hold around 600,000 distinct CDR3 sequences, with about 38% observed a single time. The sequence came from an adult man with Graves' ophthalmopathy. The chain links TRBV2 to TRBJ2-2; no firm D call. The source material was peripheral blood. CDR3 amino acids: CASEQDGELFF. The CDR3 nucleotides are TGTGCCAGCGAGCAGGACGGGGAGCTGTTTTTT.